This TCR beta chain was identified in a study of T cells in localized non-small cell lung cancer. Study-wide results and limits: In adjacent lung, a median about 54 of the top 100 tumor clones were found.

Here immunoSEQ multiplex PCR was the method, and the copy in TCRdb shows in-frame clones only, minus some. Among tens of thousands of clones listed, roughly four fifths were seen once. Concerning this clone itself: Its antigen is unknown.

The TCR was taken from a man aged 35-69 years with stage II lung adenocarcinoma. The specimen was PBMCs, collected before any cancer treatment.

The CDR3 DNA reads as TGTGCCAGCAGCCCCGGGACTCTTGGGAAAACCGGGGAGCTGTTTTTT. Translation gives CASSPGTLGKTGELFF. V usage is TRBV9 and J usage is TRBJ2-2, with a possible D match to TRBD2 (6 bases). This CDR3 is built from 16 residues. Germline-derived CDR1 and CDR2 are SGDLS and YYNGEE. V lost 4 bases and J lost 5, with 18 bases in between.